This T cell receptor beta chain appears in the sequencing data of a study of blood T cell repertoires in COVID-19. Under the authors' procedure: Researchers report that nucleated cell counts were estimated from reference gene primer amplification. The protocol was immunoSEQ multiplex PCR, while the TCRdb copy is restricted to in-frame clones and leaves out a portion. V, J and clone size are those of that table, while D and trimming were read from the DNA. The sample holds roughly 250,000 clones; approximately 83% are singletons and the top ten take around 14%. From germline, CDR1 is SGHTA and CDR2 FQGTGA. The CDR3 totals 17 residues. J was trimmed by 1 base and V by 5 bases; bases with no gene match: 12.

The gene calls are TRBV7-3 and TRBJ2-3, with TRBD2 identical over 7 bases. This TCR came from a person aged 65 to 85 with COVID-19, enrolled during active disease. The sample comprised peripheral blood. The CDR3 DNA sequence: TGTGCCAGCAGCCCCTCCTTTGGGGGGGGAGGCACAGATACGCAGTATTTT. It specifies CASSPSFGGGGTDTQYF.